This is a list of T cell receptor beta chains from one sample in a study of T cell responses to AZD1222 COVID-19 vaccine. Sequenced by immunoSEQ multiplex PCR; TCRdb stores in-frame clones only, minus some. The top ten clones hold about 5% of a sample with about 120,000 clones, just over 90% of them seen once. The sequenced sample was peripheral blood, obtained 28 days after the second AZD1222 dose. The receptor source for this set is an adult who received the AZD1222 COVID-19 vaccine. CDR3s include the opening cysteine and the closing phenylalanine or tryptophan. A D gene is named only where the DNA matches it firmly. Clone size is given for some rows only: seen once, a few or many times, or a class if the clone is expanded.

TRBV7-2	TRBJ2-1	NA	NA	16	TGTGCCAGCAGCTGGATTACCCGAGTCTCCTACAATGAGCAGTTCTTC	CASSWITRVSYNEQFF
TRBV29-1	TRBJ1-1	NA	NA	13	TGCAGCGTTAAGGTGCAGGGGAACACTGAAGCTTTCTTT	CSVKVQGNTEAFF
TRBV18	TRBJ1-3	NA	NA	14	TGTGCCAGCTTCGGCGGACGCTCTGGAAACACCATATATTTT	CASFGGRSGNTIYF
TRBV4-3	TRBJ1-2	NA	TRBD1	15	TGCGCCAGCAGCCAAGGGACAGGGACAGTAAGTGGCTACACCTTC	CASSQGTGTVSGYTF
TRBV29-1	TRBJ1-5	NA	NA	12	TGCAGCGTTGGGACAGAGTATCAGCCCCAGCATTTT	CSVGTEYQPQHF
TRBV12-3/TRBV12-4	TRBJ1-2	NA	NA	11	TGTGCCAGCAGTTTAGTTGGTGGCTACACCTTC	CASSLVGGYTF
TRBV6-5	TRBJ2-5	NA	NA	15	TGTGCCAGCAGATCTCCTCCAGCGTTGGGAGAGACCCAGTACTTC	CASRSPPALGETQYF
TRBV7-2	TRBJ2-1	NA	TRBD2	17	TGTGCCAGCAGCTTAGCCATCACTAGCGGGGGGGCCTATGAGCAGTTCTTC	CASSLAITSGGAYEQFF
TRBV9	TRBJ2-5	once	TRBD2	18	TGTGCCAGCAGCGTAGACCCTAGCGGGAGAGATACCCAATCGACCCAGTACTTC	CASSVDPSGRDTQSTQYF
TRBV2	TRBJ2-1	NA	NA	15	TGTGCCAGCAGTGAAGAGGGAGTAGCATACAATGAGCAGTTCTTC	CASSEEGVAYNEQFF
TRBV6-5	TRBJ2-1	NA	NA	15	TGTGCCAGCAGTTACTTGGCGGCCTCCTACAATGAGCAGTTCTTC	CASSYLAASYNEQFF
TRBV5-6	TRBJ2-3	NA	TRBD1	16	TGTGCCAGCAGCTTGGCAGGGACAGGGTCCACAGATACGCAGTATTTT	CASSLAGTGSTDTQYF
TRBV10-3	TRBJ1-1	NA	TRBD1	15	TGTGCCATCAGTGACACCGGGACAGGGGTGACTGAAGCTTTCTTT	CAISDTGTGVTEAFF
TRBV27	TRBJ2-7	NA	NA	16	TGTGCCAGCAGTTTAATACCTAGCGTGGAACCCTACGAGCAGTACTTC	CASSLIPSVEPYEQYF
TRBV19	TRBJ1-5	NA	TRBD1	15	TGTGCCAGTAGTATAGAGGGACAGGTCAATCAGCCCCAGCATTTT	CASSIEGQVNQPQHF
TRBV25-1	TRBJ1-6	NA	NA	15	TGTGCCAGCACCGGACAGTCACCATTCGGATCACCCCTCCACTTT	CASTGQSPFGSPLHF
TRBV7-8	TRBJ2-1	NA	NA	16	TGTGCCAGCAGCTTAGAAGGGACTCCCGGCCACAATGAGCAGTTCTTC	CASSLEGTPGHNEQFF
TRBV27	TRBJ2-7	NA	TRBD1	13	TGTGCCAGCAGAAGACAGGGTAGCGACGAGCAGTACTTC	CASRRQGSDEQYF
TRBV3-1/TRBV3-2	TRBJ2-6	NA	NA	15	TGTGCCAGCAGCCAAGGGACCTCTGGGGCCAACGTCCTGACTTTC	CASSQGTSGANVLTF
TRBV5-1	TRBJ1-4	NA	NA	12	TGCGCCAGCAGCCGCGACAGGGAAAAACTGTTTTTT	CASSRDREKLFF
TRBV29-1	TRBJ2-3	NA	NA	13	TGCAGCGTTGAACGGGGGAAGGCAGATACGCAGTATTTT	CSVERGKADTQYF
TRBV19	TRBJ1-2	NA	NA	12	TGTGCCAGTAGTATGTTGAGTACGGGCTACACCTTC	CASSMLSTGYTF
TRBV9	TRBJ2-1	NA	TRBD2	15	TGTGCCAGCAGCGTAGCGGGAGGGCCTAACAATGAGCAGTTCTTC	CASSVAGGPNNEQFF
TRBV9	TRBJ2-3	NA	NA	14	TGTGCCAGCAGCGTAGGGGTAGGGACAGATACGCAGTATTTT	CASSVGVGTDTQYF